This T cell receptor (beta chain) was found in a study of T cells after yellow fever vaccination. The germline V gene encodes CDR1 LNHDA and CDR2 SQIVND (reference sequence). CDR3 length equals 14 residues. Study outcomes and limitations: Sorted repertoires could include abundant contaminating clonotypes from bulk cells.

TCRdb ran MiXCR on the 5' RACE reads and lists one entry per CDR3 protein. The data hold more than 90,000 distinct CDR3 sequences, with more than 5.5% observed a single time. With regard to this clonotype: Antigen specificity is unknown. This clone may be a read error of a much larger clone one base away.

This rearrangement joins TRBV19 to TRBJ1-5; D gene unclear. This receptor was obtained from a man younger than 35 who received the YFV17D yellow fever vaccine. Sequenced material: CD4+ T cells sorted from PBMCs, taken roughly 47 days after the first yellow fever vaccination. This CDR3 is CASSRRDSKQPQHF. In DNA form, the CDR3 reads TGTGCCAGTAGCAGAAGGGATAGCAAACAGCCCCAGCATTTT.